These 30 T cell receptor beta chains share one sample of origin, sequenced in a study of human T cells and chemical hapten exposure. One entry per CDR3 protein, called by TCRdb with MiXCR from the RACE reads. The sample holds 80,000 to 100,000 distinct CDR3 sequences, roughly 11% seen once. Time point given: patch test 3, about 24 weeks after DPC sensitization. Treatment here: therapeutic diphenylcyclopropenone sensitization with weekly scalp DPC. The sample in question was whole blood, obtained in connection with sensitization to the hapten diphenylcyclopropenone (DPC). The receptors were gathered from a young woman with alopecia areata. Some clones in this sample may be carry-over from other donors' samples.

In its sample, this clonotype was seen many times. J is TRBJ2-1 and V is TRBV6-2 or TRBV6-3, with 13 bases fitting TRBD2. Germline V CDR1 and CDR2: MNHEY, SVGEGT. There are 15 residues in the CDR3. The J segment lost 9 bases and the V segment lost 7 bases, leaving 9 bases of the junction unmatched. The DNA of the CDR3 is TGTGCCAGCACCCGGACTAGCGGGAGTGGTGCTGAGCAGTTCTTC. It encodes CASTRTSGSGAEQFF.

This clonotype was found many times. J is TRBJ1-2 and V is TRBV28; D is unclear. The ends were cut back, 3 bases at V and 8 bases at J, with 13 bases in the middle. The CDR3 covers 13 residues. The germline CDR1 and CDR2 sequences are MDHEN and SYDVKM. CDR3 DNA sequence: TGTGCCAGCAGTTTGGAACGCCCGGAGGGCTACACCTTC. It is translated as CASSLERPEGYTF.

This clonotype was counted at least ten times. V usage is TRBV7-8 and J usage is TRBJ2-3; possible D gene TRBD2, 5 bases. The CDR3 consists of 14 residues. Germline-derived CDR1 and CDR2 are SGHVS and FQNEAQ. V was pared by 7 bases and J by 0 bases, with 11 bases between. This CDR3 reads CASMPRGSTDTQYF. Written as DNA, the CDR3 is TGTGCCAGCATGCCCCGGGGTAGCACAGATACGCAGTATTTT.

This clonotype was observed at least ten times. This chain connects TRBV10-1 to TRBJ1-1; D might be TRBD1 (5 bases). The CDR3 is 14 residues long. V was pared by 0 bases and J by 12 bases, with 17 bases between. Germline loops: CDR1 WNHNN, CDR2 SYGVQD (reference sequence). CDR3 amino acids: CASSESTGGAESFF. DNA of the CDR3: TGCGCCAGCAGTGAGTCGACGGGCGGGGCCGAATCTTTCTTT.

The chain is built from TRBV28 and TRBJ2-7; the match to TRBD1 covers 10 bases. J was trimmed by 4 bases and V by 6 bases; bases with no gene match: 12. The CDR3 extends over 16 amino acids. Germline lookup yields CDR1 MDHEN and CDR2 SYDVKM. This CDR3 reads CASSPTGGVSSYEQYF. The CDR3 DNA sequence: TGTGCCAGCAGCCCGACAGGGGGCGTATCGTCTTACGAGCAGTACTTC.

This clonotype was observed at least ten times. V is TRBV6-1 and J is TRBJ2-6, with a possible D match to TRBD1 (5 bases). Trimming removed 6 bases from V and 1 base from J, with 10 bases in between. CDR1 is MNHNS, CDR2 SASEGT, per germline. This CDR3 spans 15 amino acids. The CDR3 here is CASSDSESGANVLTF. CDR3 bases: TGTGCCAGCAGCGACAGCGAATCTGGGGCCAACGTCCTGACTTTC.

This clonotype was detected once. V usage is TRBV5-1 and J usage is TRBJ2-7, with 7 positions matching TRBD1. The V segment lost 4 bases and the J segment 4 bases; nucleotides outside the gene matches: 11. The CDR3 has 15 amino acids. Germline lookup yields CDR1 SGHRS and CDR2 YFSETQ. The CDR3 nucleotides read TGCGCCAGCAGCCCTTCCGGACAGGAACCATACGAGCAGTACGTC. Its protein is CASSPSGQEPYEQYV.

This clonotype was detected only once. CDR3 amino acids: CSAMETLNIQYF. The CDR3 DNA sequence: TGCAGTGCGATGGAGACGCTAAACATTCAGTACTTC. The J gene is TRBJ2-4, the V gene TRBV20-1, with unresolved D. Trimming took 6 bases from V and 6 from J, leaving 12 bases between them. There are 12 residues in the CDR3. The V gene's germline CDR1 is DFQATT and CDR2 SNEGSKA (reference sequence).

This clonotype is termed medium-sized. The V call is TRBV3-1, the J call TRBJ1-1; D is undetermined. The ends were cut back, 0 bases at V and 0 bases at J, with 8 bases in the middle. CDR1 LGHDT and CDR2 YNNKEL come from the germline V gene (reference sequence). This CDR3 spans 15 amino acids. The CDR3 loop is CASSQDGSLNTEAFF. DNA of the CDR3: TGTGCCAGCAGCCAAGATGGCAGCCTGAACACTGAAGCTTTCTTT.

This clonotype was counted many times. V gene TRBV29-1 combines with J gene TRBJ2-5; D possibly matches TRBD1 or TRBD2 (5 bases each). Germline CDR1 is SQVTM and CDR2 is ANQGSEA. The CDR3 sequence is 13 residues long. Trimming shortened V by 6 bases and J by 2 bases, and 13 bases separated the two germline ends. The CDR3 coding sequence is TGCAGCGTGGCCGGGACGAGGCAAGAGACCCAGTACTTC. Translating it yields CSVAGTRQETQYF.

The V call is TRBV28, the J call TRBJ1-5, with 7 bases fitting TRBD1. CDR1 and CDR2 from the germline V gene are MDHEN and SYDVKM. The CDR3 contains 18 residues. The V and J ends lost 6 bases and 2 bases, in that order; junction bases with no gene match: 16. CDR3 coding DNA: TGTGCCAGCAGGAAAACAGGGGTAGTTGCCTCGGGCAATCAGCCCCAGCATTTT. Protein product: CASRKTGVVASGNQPQHF.

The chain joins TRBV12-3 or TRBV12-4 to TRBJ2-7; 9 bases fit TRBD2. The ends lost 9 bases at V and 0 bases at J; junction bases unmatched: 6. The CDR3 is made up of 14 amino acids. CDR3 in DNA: TGTGCCAGTACTTTTAGCGGGAGCTCCTACGAGCAGTACTTC. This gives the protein CASTFSGSSYEQYF.

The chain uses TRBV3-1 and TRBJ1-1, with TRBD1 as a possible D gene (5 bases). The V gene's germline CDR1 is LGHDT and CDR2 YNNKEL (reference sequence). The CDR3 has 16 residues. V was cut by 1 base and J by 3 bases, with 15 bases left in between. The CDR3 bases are TGTGCCAGCAGCCAAGGGGTAGGGGAGTGGGACACTGAAGCTTTCTTT. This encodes CASSQGVGEWDTEAFF.

The CDR3 sequence is CSAIWDRDEQYF. The CDR3 DNA reads as TGCAGTGCTATATGGGACAGGGACGAGCAGTACTTC. V gene TRBV20-1 combines with J gene TRBJ2-7; 9 bases are a match to TRBD1. CDR1 DFQATT and CDR2 SNEGSKA come from the germline V gene (reference sequence). This CDR3 is built from 12 residues. The junction had 3 bases not matched to a gene; V was cut back by 4 bases and J by 5 bases.

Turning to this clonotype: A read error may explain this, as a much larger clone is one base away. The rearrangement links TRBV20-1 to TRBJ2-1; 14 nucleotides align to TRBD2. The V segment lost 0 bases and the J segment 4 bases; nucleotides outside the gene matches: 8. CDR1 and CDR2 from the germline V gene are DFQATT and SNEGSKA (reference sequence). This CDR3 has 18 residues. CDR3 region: CSARDSTSGGALYNEQFF. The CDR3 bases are TGCAGTGCTAGAGACTCGACTAGCGGGGGGGCCCTTTACAATGAGCAGTTCTTC.

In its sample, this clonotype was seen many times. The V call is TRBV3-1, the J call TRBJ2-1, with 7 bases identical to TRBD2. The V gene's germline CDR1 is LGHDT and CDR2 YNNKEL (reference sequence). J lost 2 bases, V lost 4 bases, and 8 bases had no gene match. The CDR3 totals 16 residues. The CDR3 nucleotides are TGTGCCAGCAGCCCAGTAGCGGGCCAACCCTACAATGAGCAGTTCTTC. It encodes CASSPVAGQPYNEQFF.

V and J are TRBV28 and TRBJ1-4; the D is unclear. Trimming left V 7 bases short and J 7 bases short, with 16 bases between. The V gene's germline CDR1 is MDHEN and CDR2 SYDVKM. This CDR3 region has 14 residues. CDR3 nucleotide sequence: TGTGCCAGCACCCTCCGGGTAATCGGTGAAAAACTGTTTTTT. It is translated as CASTLRVIGEKLFF.

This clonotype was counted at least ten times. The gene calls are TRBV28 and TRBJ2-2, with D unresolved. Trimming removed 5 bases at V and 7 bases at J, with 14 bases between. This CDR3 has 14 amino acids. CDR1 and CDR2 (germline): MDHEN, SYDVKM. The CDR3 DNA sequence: TGTGCCAGCAGTCCCCCCGGCGCCCGCGGGGAGCTGTTTTTT. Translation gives CASSPPGARGELFF.

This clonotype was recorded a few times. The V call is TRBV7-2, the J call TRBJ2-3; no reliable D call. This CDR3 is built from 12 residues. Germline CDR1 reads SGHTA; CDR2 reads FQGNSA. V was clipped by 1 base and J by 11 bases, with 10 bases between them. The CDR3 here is CASSLVLPRQYF. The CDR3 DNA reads TGTGCCAGCAGCTTAGTACTCCCCCGGCAGTATTTT.

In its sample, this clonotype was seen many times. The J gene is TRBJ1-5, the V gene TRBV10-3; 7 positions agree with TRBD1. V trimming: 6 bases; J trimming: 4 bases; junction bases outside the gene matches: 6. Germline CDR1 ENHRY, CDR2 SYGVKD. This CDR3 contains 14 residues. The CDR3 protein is CAISEGARNQPQHF. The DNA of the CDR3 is TGTGCCATCAGCGAGGGGGCGAGGAATCAGCCCCAGCATTTT.

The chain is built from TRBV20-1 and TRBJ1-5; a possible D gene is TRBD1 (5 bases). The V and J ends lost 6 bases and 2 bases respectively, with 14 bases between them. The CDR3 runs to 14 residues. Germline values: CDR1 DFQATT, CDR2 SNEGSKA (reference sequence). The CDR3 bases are TGCAGTGCCCCCCGGGGGGGACGCAATCAGCCCCAGCATTTT. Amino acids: CSAPRGGRNQPQHF.

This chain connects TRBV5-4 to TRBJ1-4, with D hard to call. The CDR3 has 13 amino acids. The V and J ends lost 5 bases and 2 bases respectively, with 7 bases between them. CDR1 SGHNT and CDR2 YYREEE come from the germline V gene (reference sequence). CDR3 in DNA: TGTGCCAGCAGGTCCGCCACTAATGAAAAACTGTTTTTT. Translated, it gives CASRSATNEKLFF. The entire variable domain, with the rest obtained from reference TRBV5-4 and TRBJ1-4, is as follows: ETGVTQSPTHLIKTRGQQVTLRCSSQSGHNTVSWYQQALGQGPQFIFQYYREEENGRGNFPPRFSGLQFPNYSSELNVNALELDDSALYLCASRSATNEKLFFGSGTQLSVL.

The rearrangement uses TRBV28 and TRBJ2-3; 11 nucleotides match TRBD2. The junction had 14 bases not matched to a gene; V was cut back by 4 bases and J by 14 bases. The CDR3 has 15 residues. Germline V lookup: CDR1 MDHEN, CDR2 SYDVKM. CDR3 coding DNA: TGTGCCAGCAGTTCTCGGACTAGCGGGCCTCAAACGAGGTATTTT. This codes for CASSSRTSGPQTRYF.

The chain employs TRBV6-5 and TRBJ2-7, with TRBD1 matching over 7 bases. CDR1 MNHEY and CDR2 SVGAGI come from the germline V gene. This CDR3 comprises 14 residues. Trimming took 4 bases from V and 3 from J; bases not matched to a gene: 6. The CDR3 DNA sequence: TGTGCCAGCAGTTCAGACAGGGAAAACTACGAGCAGTACGTC. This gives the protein CASSSDRENYEQYV.

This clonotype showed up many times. DNA of the CDR3: TGTGCCAGCAGAAAGACAGGGGGCGTCTCCTACGAGCAGTACTTC. It encodes CASRKTGGVSYEQYF. The J gene is TRBJ2-7, the V gene TRBV6-2 or TRBV6-3, with TRBD1 matching 10 bases. The CDR3 runs to 15 residues. The germline V gene encodes CDR1 MNHEY and CDR2 SVGEGT. V was clipped by 6 bases and J by 0 bases; unmatched bases: 5.

CDR3 sequence: CASSSSGSTHEQYF. For the CDR3, the DNA is TGTGCCAGCAGTTCTAGCGGGAGTACCCACGAGCAGTACTTC. This chain joins TRBV6-2 or TRBV6-3 and TRBJ2-7, with 10 nucleotides matching TRBD2. The CDR3 spans 14 residues. The trim removed 4 bases at V and 5 bases at J, leaving 5 bases unmatched. Germline V gene sequence: CDR1 MNHEY, CDR2 SVGEGT.

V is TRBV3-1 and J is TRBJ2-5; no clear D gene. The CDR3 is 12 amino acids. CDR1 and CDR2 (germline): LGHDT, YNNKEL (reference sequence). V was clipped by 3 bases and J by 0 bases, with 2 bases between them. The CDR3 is CASSQNQETQYF. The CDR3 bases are TGTGCCAGCAGCCAGAACCAAGAGACCCAGTACTTC.

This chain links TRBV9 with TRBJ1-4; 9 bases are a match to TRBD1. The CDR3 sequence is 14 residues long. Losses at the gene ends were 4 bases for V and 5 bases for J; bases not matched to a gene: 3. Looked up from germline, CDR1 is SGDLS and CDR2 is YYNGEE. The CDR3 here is CASSFGQGNEKLFF. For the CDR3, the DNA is TGTGCCAGCAGCTTCGGACAGGGGAATGAAAAACTGTTTTTT.

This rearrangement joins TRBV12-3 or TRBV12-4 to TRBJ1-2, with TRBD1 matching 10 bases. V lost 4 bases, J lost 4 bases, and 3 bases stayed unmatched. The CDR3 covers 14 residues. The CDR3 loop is CASSSRDRGYGYTF. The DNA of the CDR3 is TGTGCCAGCAGTTCCCGGGACAGGGGCTATGGCTACACCTTC.

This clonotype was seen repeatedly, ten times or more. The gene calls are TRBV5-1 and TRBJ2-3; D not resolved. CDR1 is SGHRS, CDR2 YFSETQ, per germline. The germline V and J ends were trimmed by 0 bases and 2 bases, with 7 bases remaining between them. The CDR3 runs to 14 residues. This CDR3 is CASSLAALTDTQYF. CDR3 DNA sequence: TGCGCCAGCAGCTTGGCCGCCCTCACAGATACGCAGTATTTT.